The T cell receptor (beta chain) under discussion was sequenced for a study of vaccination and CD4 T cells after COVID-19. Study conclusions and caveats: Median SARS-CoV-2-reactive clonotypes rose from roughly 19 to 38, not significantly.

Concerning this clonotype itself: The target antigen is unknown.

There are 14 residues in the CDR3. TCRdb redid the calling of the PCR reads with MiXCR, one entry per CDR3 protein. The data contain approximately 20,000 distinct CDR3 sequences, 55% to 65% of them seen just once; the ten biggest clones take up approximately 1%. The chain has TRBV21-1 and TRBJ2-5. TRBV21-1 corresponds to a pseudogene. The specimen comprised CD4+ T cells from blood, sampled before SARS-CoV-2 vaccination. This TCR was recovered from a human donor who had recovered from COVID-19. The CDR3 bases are TGTGCCAGCTATGAACAGTGCCCCCAAGAGACCCAGTACTTC. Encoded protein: CASYEQCPQETQYF.